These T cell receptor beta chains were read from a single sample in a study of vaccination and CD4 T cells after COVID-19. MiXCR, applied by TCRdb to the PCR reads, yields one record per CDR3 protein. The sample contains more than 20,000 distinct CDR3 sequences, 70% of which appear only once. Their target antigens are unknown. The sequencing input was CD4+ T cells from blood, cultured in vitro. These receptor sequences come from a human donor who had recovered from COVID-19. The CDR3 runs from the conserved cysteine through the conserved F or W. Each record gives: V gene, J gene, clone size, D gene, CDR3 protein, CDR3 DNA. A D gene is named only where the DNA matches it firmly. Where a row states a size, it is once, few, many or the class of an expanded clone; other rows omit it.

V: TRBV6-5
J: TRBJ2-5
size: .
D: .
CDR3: CASSYSSYRTQYF
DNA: TGTGCCAGCAGTTACTCTTCCTACAGGACCCAGTACTTC

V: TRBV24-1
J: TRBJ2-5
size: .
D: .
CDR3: CATSDSDTPFETQYF
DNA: TGTGCCACCAGTGATTCAGACACCCCTTTTGAGACCCAGTACTTC

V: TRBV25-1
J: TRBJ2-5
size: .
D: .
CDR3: CASSELARGGVVGTQYF
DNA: TGTGCCAGCAGTGAATTAGCAAGGGGGGGGGTCGTCGGGACCCAGTACTTC

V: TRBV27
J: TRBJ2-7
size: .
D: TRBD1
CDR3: CASSSTGGRYYEQYF
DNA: TGTGCCAGCAGTTCCACAGGGGGCCGGTACTACGAGCAGTACTTC

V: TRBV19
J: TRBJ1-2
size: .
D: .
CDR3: CASSMEFGAVNYGYTF
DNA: TGTGCCAGTAGTATGGAGTTCGGAGCAGTTAACTATGGCTACACCTTC

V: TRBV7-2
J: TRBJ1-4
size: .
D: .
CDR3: CASSLGADRGEKLFF
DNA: TGTGCCAGCAGCTTAGGGGCGGACCGGGGCGAAAAACTGTTTTTT

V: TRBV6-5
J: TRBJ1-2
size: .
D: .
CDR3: CASSYSQWGNYGYTF
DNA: TGTGCCAGCAGTTACTCCCAGTGGGGGAACTATGGCTACACCTTC

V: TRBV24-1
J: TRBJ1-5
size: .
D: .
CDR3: CATSDPGRGDQPQHF
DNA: TGTGCCACCAGTGATCCCGGTCGGGGGGATCAGCCCCAGCATTTT

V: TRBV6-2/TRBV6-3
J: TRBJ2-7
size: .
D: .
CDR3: CATGTDRGRGNEQYF
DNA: TGTGCCACGGGCACCGATCGGGGACGCGGTAACGAGCAGTACTTC

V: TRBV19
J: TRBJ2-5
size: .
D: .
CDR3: CASSMQGPGETQYF
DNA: TGTGCCAGTAGTATGCAAGGCCCCGGGGAGACCCAGTACTTC

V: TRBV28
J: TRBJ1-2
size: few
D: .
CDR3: CASKSTIDGYTF
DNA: TGTGCCAGCAAATCTACTATAGATGGCTACACCTTC

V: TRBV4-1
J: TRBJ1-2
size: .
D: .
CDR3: CASSQAEWGAEGYTF
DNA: TGCGCCAGCAGCCAGGCCGAGTGGGGCGCGGAGGGCTACACCTTC

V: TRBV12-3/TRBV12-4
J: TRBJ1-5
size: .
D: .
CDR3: CASSLTAEQWGRPQHF
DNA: TGTGCCAGCAGTTTAACGGCAGAGCAATGGGGCCGGCCCCAGCATTTT

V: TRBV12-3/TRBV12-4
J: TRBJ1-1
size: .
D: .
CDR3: CASRSGTHNTEAFF
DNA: TGTGCCAGCAGGTCCGGGACACACAACACTGAAGCTTTCTTT

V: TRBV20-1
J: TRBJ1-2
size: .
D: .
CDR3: CSAARAGEGYTF
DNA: TGCAGTGCCGCTAGGGCAGGGGAAGGCTACACCTTC

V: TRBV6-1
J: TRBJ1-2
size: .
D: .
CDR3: CACIQGLARSGYTF
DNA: TGTGCCTGTATACAGGGTTTGGCCCGGAGTGGCTACACCTTC

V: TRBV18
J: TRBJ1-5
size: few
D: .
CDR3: CASSPVGQRNQPQHF
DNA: TGTGCCAGCTCACCGGTCGGACAGCGCAATCAGCCCCAGCATTTT

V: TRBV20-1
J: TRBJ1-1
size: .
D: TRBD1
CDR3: CSARASRGPGTEAFF
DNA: TGCAGTGCTAGGGCGAGCAGGGGGCCGGGCACTGAAGCTTTCTTT

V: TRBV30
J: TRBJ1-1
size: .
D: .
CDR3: CAYKGWNTEAFF
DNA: TGTGCATATAAGGGATGGAACACTGAAGCTTTCTTT

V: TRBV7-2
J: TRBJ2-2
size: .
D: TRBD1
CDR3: CASRWTGGGTGELFF
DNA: TGTGCCAGCAGATGGACAGGGGGGGGCACCGGGGAGCTGTTTTTT

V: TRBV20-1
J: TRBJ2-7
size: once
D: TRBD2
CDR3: CSARVGGKPGLGSYEQYF
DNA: TGCAGTGCTAGAGTGGGGGGGAAACCGGGACTAGGGAGCTACGAGCAGTACTTC

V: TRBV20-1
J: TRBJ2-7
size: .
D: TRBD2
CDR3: CSASGGGTYEQYF
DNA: TGCAGTGCTAGTGGCGGGGGGACCTACGAGCAGTACTTC

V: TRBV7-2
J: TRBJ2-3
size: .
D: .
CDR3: CASSSPPSTDTQYF
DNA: TGTGCCAGCAGCTCCCCCCCAAGCACAGATACGCAGTATTTT

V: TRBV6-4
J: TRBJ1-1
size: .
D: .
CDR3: CASSDLVGSEAFF
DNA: TGTGCCAGCAGTGACCTGGTCGGCAGTGAAGCTTTCTTT

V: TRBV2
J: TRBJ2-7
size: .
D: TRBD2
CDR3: CASRTSGSNLVYEQYF
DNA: TGTGCCAGCAGGACTAGCGGGAGTAATCTCGTCTACGAGCAGTACTTC

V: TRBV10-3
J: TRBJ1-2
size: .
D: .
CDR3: CAISDPVEGVGLANYGYTF
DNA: TGTGCCATCAGTGACCCCGTAGAGGGGGTGGGCTTGGCTAACTATGGCTACACCTTC

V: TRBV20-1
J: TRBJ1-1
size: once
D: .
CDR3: CRLGGGTGEAFF
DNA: TGCAGACTCGGGGGGGGAACGGGTGAAGCTTTCTTT

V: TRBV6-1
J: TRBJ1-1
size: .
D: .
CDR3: CASSEAWRGAGTEAFF
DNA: TGTGCCAGCAGTGAAGCTTGGCGGGGCGCAGGGACTGAAGCTTTCTTT

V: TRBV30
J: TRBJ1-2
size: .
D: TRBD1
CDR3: CAYLDRGLGGYTF
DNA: TGTGCCTACCTTGACAGGGGGCTCGGTGGCTACACCTTC

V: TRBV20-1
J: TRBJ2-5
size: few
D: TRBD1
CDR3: CSAPRGRGAQETQYF
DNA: TGCAGTGCTCCCAGGGGGCGTGGGGCCCAAGAGACCCAGTACTTC

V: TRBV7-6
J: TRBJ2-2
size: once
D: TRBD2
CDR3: CASSPAAGATGELFF
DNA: TGTGCCAGCAGCCCCGCGGCGGGAGCCACCGGGGAGCTGTTTTTT

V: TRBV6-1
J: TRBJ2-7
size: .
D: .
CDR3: CASRDVGYEQYF
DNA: TGTGCCAGCCGGGACGTAGGCTACGAGCAGTACTTC

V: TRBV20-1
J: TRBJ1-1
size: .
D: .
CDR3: CSATRNTEAFF
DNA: TGCAGTGCTACGAGAAACACTGAAGCTTTCTTT

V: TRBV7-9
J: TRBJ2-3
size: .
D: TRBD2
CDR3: CASSRSGYTQYF
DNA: TGTGCCAGCAGCCGTAGCGGGTATACGCAGTATTTT

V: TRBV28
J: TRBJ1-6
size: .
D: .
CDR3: CASSIPNRPLHF
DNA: TGTGCCAGCAGCATACCAAATCGCCCCCTCCACTTT

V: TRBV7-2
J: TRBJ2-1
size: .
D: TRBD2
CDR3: CASSLVRLAGAPKEEQFF
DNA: TGTGCCAGCAGCTTAGTTCGACTAGCGGGAGCCCCAAAAGAGGAGCAGTTCTTC

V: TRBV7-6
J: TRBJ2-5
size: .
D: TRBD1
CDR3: CASSRKTGGETQYF
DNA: TGTGCCAGCAGCCGTAAAACAGGGGGAGAGACCCAGTACTTC

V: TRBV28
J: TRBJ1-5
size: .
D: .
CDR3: CASSPQGAYNQPQHF
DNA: TGTGCCAGCAGTCCCCAAGGGGCCTACAATCAGCCCCAGCATTTT

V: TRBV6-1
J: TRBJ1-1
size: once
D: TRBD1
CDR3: CAISQGARRTEAFF
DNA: TGTGCCATATCACAGGGGGCGCGGCGCACTGAAGCTTTCTTT

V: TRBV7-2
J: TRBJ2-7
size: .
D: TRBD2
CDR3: CASSRQTSVTYSYEQYF
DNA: TGTGCCAGCAGCCGACAAACTAGCGTAACATACTCCTACGAGCAGTACTTC

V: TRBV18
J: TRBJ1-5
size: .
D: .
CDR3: CASSPRGFDPINQPQHF
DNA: TGTGCCAGCTCACCACGGGGTTTCGACCCCATCAATCAGCCCCAGCATTTT

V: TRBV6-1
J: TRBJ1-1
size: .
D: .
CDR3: CASSEHLNTEAFF
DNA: TGTGCCAGCAGCGAACACCTGAACACTGAAGCTTTCTTT

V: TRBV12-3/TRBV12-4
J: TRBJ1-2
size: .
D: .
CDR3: CASGGRRWGYTF
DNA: TGTGCCAGCGGGGGCCGCAGATGGGGCTACACCTTC

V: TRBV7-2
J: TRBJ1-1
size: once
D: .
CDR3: CASSSSPLSTEAFF
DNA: TGTGCCAGCAGCTCGTCCCCACTAAGCACTGAAGCTTTCTTT

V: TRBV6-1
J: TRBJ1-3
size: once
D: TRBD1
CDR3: CASSRGISGNTIYF
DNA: TGTGCCAGCAGCAGGGGGATCTCTGGAAACACCATATATTTT

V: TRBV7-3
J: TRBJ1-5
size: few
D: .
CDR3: CASSVQGYQPQHF
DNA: TGTGCCAGCAGCGTACAGGGTTATCAGCCCCAGCATTTT

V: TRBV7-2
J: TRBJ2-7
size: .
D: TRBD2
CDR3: CASTQAGLVSEQYF
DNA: TGTGCCAGCACCCAAGCGGGACTAGTTTCCGAGCAGTACTTC

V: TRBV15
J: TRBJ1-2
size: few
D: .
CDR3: CATSRYAWGGPNYGYTF
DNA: TGTGCCACCAGCAGATACGCTTGGGGGGGCCCAAACTATGGCTACACCTTC

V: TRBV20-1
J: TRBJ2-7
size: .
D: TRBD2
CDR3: CSAPRSGTFYEQYF
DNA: TGCAGTGCGCCCCGTAGCGGGACCTTCTACGAGCAGTACTTC

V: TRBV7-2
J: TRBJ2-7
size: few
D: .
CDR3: CASSLAGTAAYEQYF
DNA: TGTGCCAGCAGCTTAGCGGGGACCGCAGCCTACGAGCAGTACTTC

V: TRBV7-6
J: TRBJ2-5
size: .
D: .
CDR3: CASSLGRQETQYF
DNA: TGTGCCAGCAGCTTAGGGAGGCAAGAGACCCAGTACTTC

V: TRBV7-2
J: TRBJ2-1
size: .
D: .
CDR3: CASSLGGATVSYNEQFF
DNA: TGTGCCAGCAGCTTAGGAGGGGCGACCGTATCCTACAATGAGCAGTTCTTC

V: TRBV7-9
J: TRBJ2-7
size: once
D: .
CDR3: CASSLTSREQYF
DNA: TGTGCCAGCAGCTTAACCTCCCGGGAGCAGTACTTC

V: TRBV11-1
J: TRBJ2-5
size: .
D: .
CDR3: CASSLVRETQYF
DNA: TGTGCCAGCAGCTTAGTCCGAGAGACCCAGTACTTC

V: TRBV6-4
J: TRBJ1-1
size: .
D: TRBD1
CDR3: CASSRGQGLNTEAFF
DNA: TGTGCCAGCAGTCGGGGACAGGGACTGAACACTGAAGCTTTCTTT

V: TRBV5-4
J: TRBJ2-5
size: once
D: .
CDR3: CASSLLSGRETQYF
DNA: TGTGCCAGCAGCTTGTTATCCGGGAGAGAGACCCAGTACTTC

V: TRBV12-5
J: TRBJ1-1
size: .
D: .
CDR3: CASGPGRRNTEAFF
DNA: TGTGCTAGTGGCCCGGGACGTAGGAACACTGAAGCTTTCTTT

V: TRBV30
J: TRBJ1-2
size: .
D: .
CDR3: CAWSVREGQGYTF
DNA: TGTGCCTGGAGTGTACGGGAGGGTCAAGGCTACACCTTC

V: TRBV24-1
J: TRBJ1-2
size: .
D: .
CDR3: CATSPRTGGSGYTF
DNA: TGTGCCACCAGTCCAAGGACGGGGGGAAGTGGCTACACCTTC